These 22 T cell receptor beta chains originate from one sample sequenced in a study of blood T cells in healthy people across ages. With a J-beta primer mix and a sample-barcoded 5' primer, a second PCR ran about 7 to 11 cycles. TCRdb called the 5' RACE reads again in MiXCR, with one record for every CDR3 protein. The sample lists about a million distinct CDR3 sequences, roughly 47% occurring once. What was sequenced was blood. Receptors were obtained from a woman aged 55-69 years in good health.

The DNA for the CDR3 is TGCAGTGCTAGAGATGGGCGGGAGGACCCGAACACCGGGGAGCTGTTTTTT. Translating it yields CSARDGREDPNTGELFF. The chain employs TRBV20-1 and TRBJ2-2; TRBD2 aligns across 8 bases. This CDR3 is 17 amino acids long. Per germline, CDR1 DFQATT and CDR2 SNEGSKA (reference sequence). V lost 0 bases, J lost 0 bases, and 6 bases stayed unmatched.

In its sample, this clonotype was seen once. The CDR3 region is CAVSTGGLQPQHF. The CDR3, as DNA: TGTGCCGTATCGACAGGGGGCCTTCAGCCCCAGCATTTT. The chain combines TRBV6-2 or TRBV6-3 with TRBJ1-5; 10 bases line up with TRBD1. With 11 bases clipped from V and 6 bases from J, the junction kept 7 bases outside the gene matches. Germline CDR1 is MNHEY and CDR2 is SVGEGT. This CDR3 has 13 residues.

The rearrangement joins TRBV2 to TRBJ2-1; 9 bases agree with TRBD2. Per the germline V gene, CDR1 is SNHLY and CDR2 is FYNNEI. The J segment lost 0 bases and the V segment lost 7 bases, leaving 1 base of the junction unmatched. There are 14 residues in the CDR3. The CDR3 here is CASKTSGSYNEQFF. The CDR3 region has the DNA TGTGCCAGCAAGACTAGCGGCTCCTACAATGAGCAGTTCTTC.

This clonotype was detected only a few times. The chain joins TRBV24-1 to TRBJ2-1; TRBD2 aligns across 11 bases. CDR1 is KGHDR, CDR2 SFDVKD, per germline. V dropped 9 bases and J dropped 6; count of bases not matched to a gene: 3. CDR3 length equals 13 residues. CDR3 in DNA: TGTGCCACCGGGGGACTAGCGGTCAATGAGCAGTTCTTC. Its protein product is CATGGLAVNEQFF.

V gene TRBV20-1 combines with J gene TRBJ2-5; a possible D gene is TRBD1 (5 bases). The CDR3 spans 16 residues. Germline assignment: CDR1 DFQATT and CDR2 SNEGSKA (reference sequence). The V and J ends lost 2 bases and 5 bases respectively, with 21 bases between them. CDR3 sequence: CSARQGMGIGWETQYF. The DNA of the CDR3 is TGCAGTGCTAGACAGGGTATGGGTATAGGATGGGAGACCCAGTACTTC.

The chain joins TRBV2 to TRBJ2-1, with 13 bases aligning to TRBD2. Germline CDR1 SNHLY, CDR2 FYNNEI. J was trimmed by 4 bases and V by 8 bases; bases with no gene match: 2. The CDR3 runs 14 residues. The CDR3 DNA follows: TGTGCCAGCGTACTAGCGGGAGGGTACAATGAGCAGTTCTTC. Protein: CASVLAGGYNEQFF.

This clonotype occurred once. The CDR3: CASSQDGAASSYEQYF. CDR3 nucleotide sequence: TGTGCCAGCAGCCAAGATGGAGCGGCAAGCTCCTACGAGCAGTACTTC. The chain combines TRBV3-1 with TRBJ2-7; D possibly corresponds to TRBD2 (5 bases). Per germline, CDR1 LGHDT and CDR2 YNNKEL (reference sequence). CDR3 length: 16 amino acids. Trimming pared 0 bases from V and 0 bases from J, leaving 12 bases between.

Notes on this clonotype: A read error is possible here, since a much larger clone lies one base away. The CDR3 coding sequence is TGCAGCGTTGACGGGCGAGCGGGCTCGGGGACCCAGTACTTC. Amino acid sequence: CSVDGRAGSGTQYF. The chain carries TRBV29-1 and TRBJ2-5; weak D call: TRBD2 (6 bases). Germline loops: CDR1 SQVTM, CDR2 ANQGSEA. This CDR3 comprises 14 residues. Between the trimmed V and J ends, which lost 3 bases and 7 bases, there was a span of 18 bases.

The chain recombines TRBV5-1 with TRBJ2-7; 9 bases are shared with TRBD1. The CDR3 is made up of 16 amino acids. The J segment lost 4 bases and the V segment lost 3 bases, leaving 11 bases of the junction unmatched. Germline CDR1 is SGHRS and CDR2 is YFSETQ. The chain's CDR3 is CASSSGRDRVSYEQYF. For the CDR3, the DNA is TGCGCCAGCAGCTCTGGCCGGGACAGGGTGTCTTACGAGCAGTACTTC.

This clonotype showed up just a few times. This sequence joins TRBV28 and TRBJ2-4, with a weak D call TRBD1 (5 bases). TRBJ2-7 explains the end of the DNA better; the J call may be wrong. The CDR3 extends over 14 amino acids. CDR1 and CDR2 from the germline V gene are MDHEN and SYDVKM. The CDR3 sequence: CASSPRTTIYEQYF. For the CDR3, the DNA is TGTGCCAGCAGCCCCAGGACAACTATCTACGAGCAGTACTTC.

This chain links TRBV7-6 with TRBJ2-6; TRBD2 might be the D (5 bases). V was clipped by 1 base and J by 0 bases, with 25 bases between them. CDR3 size: 22 residues. CDR1 SGHVS and CDR2 FNYEAQ come from the germline V gene. The DNA of the CDR3 is TGTGCCAGCAGCTTAGGTCTCTGGCCCCAGCGGCTCGAGGCCTCTGGGGCCAACGTCCTGACTTTC. It specifies CASSLGLWPQRLEASGANVLTF.

This chain joins TRBV20-1 and TRBJ2-1; D perhaps matches TRBD2 (6 bases). Germline V CDR1 and CDR2: DFQATT, SNEGSKA (reference sequence). Trimming took off 2 bases at V and 4 bases at J, with 27 bases between the two ends. The CDR3 extends over 19 amino acids. CDR3 in amino acids: CSARLPGGVRRVIYNEQFF. DNA for the CDR3: TGCAGTGCTAGACTACCGGGCGGGGTACGTCGAGTCATATACAATGAGCAGTTCTTC.

The chain employs TRBV11-3 and TRBJ2-1; D remains ambiguous. V shed 5 bases and J shed 5 bases, with 16 bases lying between them. Germline lookup yields CDR1 SGHNT and CDR2 YENEEA. This CDR3 has 15 residues. CDR3 nucleotide sequence: TGTGCCAGCAGCCACGACACGGTCGCCAACAATGAGCAGTTCTTC. Protein sequence: CASSHDTVANNEQFF.

This chain links TRBV12-3 or TRBV12-4 with TRBJ2-3; tentatively, D is TRBD2 (5 bases). The CDR3 spans 15 residues. Trimming pared 4 bases from V and 2 bases from J, leaving 13 bases between. DNA for the CDR3: TGTGCCAGCAGTTCTAGCTTCTCTAACACAGATACGCAGTATTTT. Translation: CASSSSFSNTDTQYF.

This clonotype was seen repeatedly, ten times or more. The chain employs TRBV4-3 and TRBJ2-1, with 14 bases fitting TRBD2. The V and J ends lost 0 bases and 7 bases, in that order; junction bases with no gene match: 11. This CDR3 spans 19 amino acids. CDR1 is LGHNA and CDR2 is YSLEER in the germline V gene. In DNA, the CDR3 is TGCGCCAGCAGCCAAGAGGGTAGTCGGGGACTAGCGGGAGAAAATGAGCAGTTCTTC. Translating it yields CASSQEGSRGLAGENEQFF.

This clonotype came up a few times. V and J are TRBV11-1 and TRBJ2-5, with no clear D. Germline values: CDR1 SGHAT, CDR2 FQDESV (reference sequence). The V end was cut by 5 bases, the J end by 5 bases, with 15 bases between. The CDR3 runs to 14 residues. The CDR3 sequence is CASSPGGLGETQYF. CDR3 nucleotides: TGTGCCAGCAGCCCCGGTGGCTTGGGGGAGACCCAGTACTTC.

The V call is TRBV7-6, the J call TRBJ2-3; no definite D call. V was pared by 5 bases and J by 2 bases, with 11 bases between. Germline lookup yields CDR1 SGHVS and CDR2 FNYEAQ. There are 14 residues in the CDR3. Here the CDR3 reads CASSRTLLTDTQYF. The CDR3 DNA is TGTGCCAGCAGCCGCACACTACTCACAGATACGCAGTATTTT. Drawing the rest from reference TRBV7-6 and TRBJ2-3, the complete variable domain is GAGVSQSPRYKVTKRGQDVALRCDPISGHVSLYWYRQALGQGPEFLTYFNYEAQQDKSGLPNDRFSAERPEGSISTLTIQRTEQRDSAMYRCASSRTLLTDTQYFGPGTRLTVL.

The sample holds a few counts of this clonotype. The chain recombines TRBV29-1 with TRBJ2-4, with 7 positions matching TRBD2. The CDR3 consists of 13 residues. The germline V gene has CDR1 SQVTM and CDR2 ANQGSEA. V trimming: 1 base; J trimming: 7 bases; junction bases outside the gene matches: 4. CDR3 residues: CSVEANSGNIQYF. The CDR3 DNA reads as TGCAGCGTTGAAGCCAATAGCGGGAACATTCAGTACTTC.

The chain uses TRBV25-1 and TRBJ1-4; a possible D gene is TRBD1 (6 bases). Germline V CDR1 and CDR2: MGHDK, SYGVNS. The CDR3 length is 13 residues. V lost 7 bases to trimming and J lost 4 bases, with 10 bases between them. CDR3 nucleotides: TGTGCCAGCATGGGACAAAGTAATGAAAAACTGTTTTTT. Protein product: CASMGQSNEKLFF.

This clonotype has ten or more counts. This chain joins TRBV2 and TRBJ1-6, with 9 bases lining up with TRBD1. The CDR3 is made up of 15 amino acids. The V gene end was trimmed by 7 bases and the J gene end by 6 bases; junction bases not matched to a gene: 7. Germline values: CDR1 SNHLY, CDR2 FYNNEI. CDR3 coding DNA: TGTGCCAGCAACTGGGGACAGGGTGTTAATTCACCCCTCCACTTT. Translation: CASNWGQGVNSPLHF.

Turning to this clonotype: The junction departs from the called germline gene at one end, perhaps through a read error. The rearrangement links TRBV28 to TRBJ1-2; tentative D call: TRBD1 (6 bases). Germline CDR1 reads MDHEN; CDR2 reads SYDVKM. The CDR3 sequence is 17 residues long. The CDR3 sequence: CASKSIRGGTGGYDYTF. The DNA for the CDR3 is TGTGCCAGCAAAAGTATTAGGGGGGGCACTGGGGGCTATGACTACACCTTC.

CDR3 loop: CASSALRDTDTQYF. Written as DNA, the CDR3 is TGTGCCAGCAGTGCTTTAAGGGACACAGATACGCAGTATTTT. This chain joins TRBV25-1 and TRBJ2-3; D remains ambiguous. The germline CDR1 and CDR2 sequences are MGHDK and SYGVNS. The V end lost 4 bases, the J end lost 2 bases, and 10 bases lay between the germline ends. The CDR3 length is 14 residues.